The rows below give T cell receptor beta chains drawn from one sample of a study of T cells in Graves' hyperthyroidism and ophthalmopathy. One entry per CDR3 protein results from TCRdb running MiXCR on the multiplex PCR reads. The data show hundreds of thousands of distinct CDR3 sequences, 40% to 55% seen once. Sequencing input: peripheral blood or thyroid tissue (not recorded which). Every receptor here comes from a young woman with Graves' hyperthyroidism. The CDR3 runs from the conserved cysteine through the conserved F or W. A D gene is named only where the DNA matches it firmly. Some rows have no size entry. The others give once, few or many, or a class for an expanded clone.

V	size	D	J	DNA	CDR3
TRBV10-3	many	.	TRBJ1-2	TGTGCCATCAGTGTCCCCGAAACGAACTATGGCTACACCTTC	CAISVPETNYGYTF
TRBV7-2	many	.	TRBJ1-5	TGTGCCAGCAGCCAAAACAGGGTTAATCAGCCCCAGCATTTT	CASSQNRVNQPQHF
TRBV7-9	few	.	TRBJ1-1	TGTGCCAGCAGCAATGAAGGACGGCTGAACACTGAAGCTTTCTTT	CASSNEGRLNTEAFF
TRBV15	.	.	TRBJ1-2	TGTGCCACCAGCAGAGATCAGCAAGGGGCTGGCTACACCTTC	CATSRDQQGAGYTF
TRBV15	.	.	TRBJ2-7	TGTGCCACCAGCAGAGATCGGGTAGGCCAGCAGTACTTC	CATSRDRVGQQYF
TRBV20-1	.	TRBD2	TRBJ2-7	TGCAGTGCTAGGCGCGCGGGAGGGCCTTCCTACGAGCAGTACTTC	CSARRAGGPSYEQYF
TRBV7-2	many	.	TRBJ2-7	TGTGCCAGCAGCTTACAGTTTGCTGGCGAGCAGTACTTC	CASSLQFAGEQYF
TRBV2	.	TRBD1	TRBJ1-2	TGTGCCAGCAGTGAGGGGACAGACCATGGCTACACCTTC	CASSEGTDHGYTF
TRBV2	.	TRBD2	TRBJ2-2	TGTGCCAGCACTAGCGGGAGAGGGAACACCGGGGAGCTGTTTTTT	CASTSGRGNTGELFF
TRBV5-1	.	.	TRBJ2-7	TGCGCCAGCAGCTTGGGGGATTGGGCATACGAGCAGTACTTC	CASSLGDWAYEQYF
TRBV7-8	.	TRBD1	TRBJ2-7	TGTGCCAGCAGGGGGGAAGGGGACAGGCGGACCTACGAGCAGTACTTC	CASRGEGDRRTYEQYF
TRBV7-2	.	.	TRBJ1-3	TGTGCCAGCAGCTTTATGGCAGGGACCTCTGGAAACACCATATATTTT	CASSFMAGTSGNTIYF
TRBV10-3	few	.	TRBJ2-5	TGTGCCATCAGTGACAGACAAGAGACCCAGTACTTC	CAISDRQETQYF
TRBV20-1	few	TRBD2	TRBJ2-7	TGCAGTGCTAAAGGACTAGCGGGGTTCTACGAGCAGTACTTC	CSAKGLAGFYEQYF
TRBV10-2	.	TRBD2	TRBJ2-7	TGCGCCAGCAGCCCCGGGACTAGCGGGGGTGGATCCTACGAGCAGTACTTC	CASSPGTSGGGSYEQYF
TRBV7-8	.	TRBD2	TRBJ2-7	TGTGCCAGCAGCTTCCCAGAAGCGTCTCGGGAGGGGGGCTACGAGCAGTACTTC	CASSFPEASREGGYEQYF
TRBV10-3	many	TRBD2	TRBJ2-5	TGTGCCATCAGTGAGTTGGTAGCGGGAGTGAACCGGAGGGTGACCCAGTACTTC	CAISELVAGVNRRVTQYF
TRBV29-1	.	TRBD2	TRBJ2-7	TGCAGCGTTGAGACTAGCGGGAGAGGGGGGGAAGACGAGCAGTACTTC	CSVETSGRGGEDEQYF
TRBV29-1	.	TRBD1	TRBJ1-2	TGCAGCGTCACGACAGGGCACTATGGCTACACCTTC	CSVTTGHYGYTF
TRBV2	.	.	TRBJ1-2	TGTGCCAGCAGTGAAGGGGGAGGGTACTATGGCTACACCTTC	CASSEGGGYYGYTF
TRBV2	.	.	TRBJ2-2	TGTGCCAGCACAAACTGGGCTAATGTGGGGGAGCTGTTTTTT	CASTNWANVGELFF
TRBV14	many	.	TRBJ1-1	TGTGCCAGCAGCCAAGATACAAGTGAAGCTTTCTTT	CASSQDTSEAFF
TRBV24-1	many	.	TRBJ2-7	TGTGCCACCGGAAGGGGGGACGAGCAGTACTTC	CATGRGDEQYF
TRBV15	.	.	TRBJ1-3	TGTGCCACCAGCAGAGGGACAGAGACTGGAAACACCATATATTTT	CATSRGTETGNTIYF
TRBV29-1	.	.	TRBJ1-2	TGCAGTGCTTTTTCGACAGGCAACTATGGCTACACCTTC	CSAFSTGNYGYTF
TRBV10-3	.	.	TRBJ2-2	TGTGCCATCAGTGGGAGGCCAAACCCCGGGGAGCTGTTTTTT	CAISGRPNPGELFF
TRBV7-6	.	TRBD2	TRBJ2-2	TGTGCCAGCAGTCCGGGACTAGCGGGCGGCACCGGGGAGCTGTTTTTT	CASSPGLAGGTGELFF
TRBV24-1	many	.	TRBJ1-4	TGTGCCACCAGTGATTCGAGTGGATCCGGGTTAGCCCTTGAAAAACTGTTTTTT	CATSDSSGSGLALEKLFF
TRBV2	.	TRBD1	TRBJ1-2	TGTGCCAGAAGTGAGACAGGGCGTAGCGGCTACACCTTC	CARSETGRSGYTF
TRBV25-1	.	.	TRBJ1-4	TGTGCCGGCAGCCACGGTGTCAACAGAGAAAAACTGTTTTTT	CAGSHGVNREKLFF
TRBV7-2	.	.	TRBJ2-7	TGTGCCAGCAGCCAAGTTTCCCCCCGGGACGAGCAGTACTTC	CASSQVSPRDEQYF
TRBV29-1	once	TRBD1	TRBJ1-1	TGCAGCCCGGAGGGGGCAGGCACTGAAGCTTTCTTT	CSPEGAGTEAFF
TRBV2	.	TRBD1	TRBJ1-2	TGTGCCAGCAGTTTAATTGAAGGGGGCGCGTATGGCTACACCTTC	CASSLIEGGAYGYTF
TRBV2	.	TRBD1	TRBJ2-4	TGTGCCACCAGTGATTTGGGGACAGGGCAACAGTACTTC	CATSDLGTGQQYF
TRBV4-2	.	.	TRBJ1-1	TGTGCCAGCAGCCAAGTTAACAGTTTAGCTGAAGCTTTCTTT	CASSQVNSLAEAFF
TRBV12-3/TRBV12-4	few	.	TRBJ1-2	TGTGCCAGCAATCTATTCGGAGACTATGGCTACACCTTC	CASNLFGDYGYTF
TRBV25-1	.	TRBD1	TRBJ1-5	TGTGCCAGCAGTGATTTACTCGGGACAGGTTACAATCAGCCCCAGCATTTT	CASSDLLGTGYNQPQHF
TRBV6-5	.	.	TRBJ1-2	TGTGCCAGCAGTTACAAGGGTGGTTATGGCTACACCTTC	CASSYKGGYGYTF
TRBV10-3	few	.	TRBJ2-1	TGTGCCATCAGTGAGGGCGAAACAGAGCAGTTCTTC	CAISEGETEQFF
TRBV7-9	.	.	TRBJ1-6	TGTGCCAGCAGCTATGCAGGGGAATCACCCCTCCACTTT	CASSYAGESPLHF
TRBV15	.	.	TRBJ1-1	TGTGCCACCACACAGGGACTCGTAGCTTTCTTT	CATTQGLVAFF